This TCR beta chain is drawn from a study of cytomegalovirus exposure and HLA in healthy donors. Study-wide points: Despite most TCR sequences being rare, some public TCRs occurred in many donors. Presence/absence analysis assumed near-uniform sequencing depth across donors. Association with HLA alleles at 0.05 false discovery rate was found for around 17,000 TCR beta sequences in a later analysis.

V shed 5 bases and J 2 bases; nucleotides not matched to a gene: 6. Per germline, CDR1 SGHTA and CDR2 FQGNSA. The CDR3 totals 15 residues. With respect to this clone: The antigen remains unidentified.

Use of 60 Vbeta and 13 Jbeta primers characterized the PCR. Per the study methods: In a later analysis, approximately 80 million unique TCR beta chains included roughly 11 million shared by two or more donors. The repertoire was sequenced with immunoSEQ multiplex PCR; TCRdb's copy has only in-frame clones and lacks some. D and trimming come from the DNA, and the V and J calls and clone size come from that table. Of some 130,000 clones in the sample, around 75% were seen once. Sequencing was carried out using PBMCs. The TCR sequence derives from a man in his forties in good health and CMV-seronegative. The gene calls are TRBV7-2 and TRBJ2-7; 10 nucleotides align to TRBD2. The CDR3 spells CASSRGTSAAYEQYF. CDR3 bases: TGTGCCAGCAGCCGTGGGACTAGCGCCGCCTACGAGCAGTACTTC. The full variable domain, completed using reference TRBV7-2 and TRBJ2-7, is GAGVSQSPSNKVTEKGKDVELRCDPISGHTALYWYRQSLGQGLEFLIYFQGNSAPDKSGLPSDRFSAERTGGSVSTLTIQRTQQEDSAVYLCASSRGTSAAYEQYFGPGTRLTVT.